Listed below are T cell receptor beta chains from one sample, sequenced in a study of T cell changes during pregnancy in multiple sclerosis. Some clones are missing from TCRdb's copy, which holds only in-frame ones; the method was immunoSEQ multiplex PCR. The sample carries 91,000 or so clones, approximately 92% recorded once. This material consisted of peripheral blood, taken after pregnancy. The receptors shown here come from a female donor with multiple sclerosis, enrolled in a pregnancy study. The conserved cysteine and the conserved F or W are not part of the CDR3 here. Fields, in order: D gene, J gene, V gene, CDR3 protein. A D gene is named only where the DNA matches it firmly.

D gene: TRBD2; J gene: TRBJ2-1; V gene: TRBV29-1; CDR3 protein: SAEVAGYNEQF
D gene: -; J gene: TRBJ2-7; V gene: TRBV7-2; CDR3 protein: ASSLGLRAYEQY
D gene: TRBD1; J gene: TRBJ2-3; V gene: TRBV5-1; CDR3 protein: ASSSPRTGPNRDTQY
D gene: TRBD1; J gene: TRBJ2-7; V gene: TRBV5-1; CDR3 protein: ASSGGQGAYSGDSGRGIYEQY
D gene: TRBD2; J gene: TRBJ2-2; V gene: TRBV6-1; CDR3 protein: ASRSSGYTGELF
D gene: -; J gene: TRBJ1-5; V gene: TRBV19; CDR3 protein: ASSNRAGPQPQH
D gene: TRBD1; J gene: TRBJ2-7; V gene: TRBV5-4; CDR3 protein: ASSSTGFEQY
D gene: TRBD2; J gene: TRBJ2-1; V gene: TRBV5-1; CDR3 protein: ASPPDISGAYNEQF
D gene: -; J gene: TRBJ2-7; V gene: TRBV5-6; CDR3 protein: ASSLEPFARRDAYEQY
D gene: TRBD1; J gene: TRBJ1-1; V gene: TRBV6-1; CDR3 protein: ASSSPGDSGTEAF
D gene: TRBD2; J gene: TRBJ2-1; V gene: TRBV10-3; CDR3 protein: AISESQRGGYEQF
D gene: -; J gene: TRBJ1-1; V gene: TRBV11-2; CDR3 protein: ASSGRQRQAF
D gene: TRBD2; J gene: TRBJ2-5; V gene: TRBV5-1; CDR3 protein: ASSLLLAGDQETQY
D gene: -; J gene: TRBJ2-5; V gene: TRBV6-5; CDR3 protein: ASSLRGETQY
D gene: -; J gene: TRBJ1-5; V gene: TRBV7-8; CDR3 protein: ASSYDRTQPQH
D gene: TRBD2; J gene: TRBJ2-3; V gene: TRBV2; CDR3 protein: ASRTTSDSGGWDTQY
D gene: -; J gene: TRBJ1-2; V gene: TRBV14; CDR3 protein: ASSHGQDYGYT
D gene: TRBD1; J gene: TRBJ1-1; V gene: TRBV7-9; CDR3 protein: ASSLDRENTEAF
D gene: -; J gene: TRBJ2-5; V gene: TRBV18; CDR3 protein: ASSPGETQY
D gene: -; J gene: TRBJ2-7; V gene: TRBV5-8; CDR3 protein: ASSLSRARHEQY
D gene: TRBD2; J gene: TRBJ2-4; V gene: TRBV6-7; CDR3 protein: AKGKTSASPLGKNIQY
D gene: TRBD1; J gene: TRBJ1-4; V gene: TRBV6-5; CDR3 protein: ASSYVRQGAEKLF
D gene: -; J gene: TRBJ2-1; V gene: TRBV7-8; CDR3 protein: ASLSRNEQF
D gene: -; J gene: TRBJ2-1; V gene: TRBV19; CDR3 protein: ASSPLGSSYNEQF
D gene: -; J gene: TRBJ1-4; V gene: TRBV16; CDR3 protein: ASSQGYRAEKLF
D gene: TRBD2; J gene: TRBJ2-3; V gene: TRBV25-1; CDR3 protein: ASSDSGGALIPDTQY
D gene: TRBD1; J gene: TRBJ2-5; V gene: TRBV5-1; CDR3 protein: ASSRNTGTVKETQY
D gene: -; J gene: TRBJ1-1; V gene: TRBV9; CDR3 protein: ASSVEAGGSEAF
D gene: -; J gene: TRBJ2-3; V gene: TRBV19; CDR3 protein: ASSMTTNTDTQY
D gene: TRBD2; J gene: TRBJ2-3; V gene: TRBV10-3; CDR3 protein: AISESRAGAHTDTQY
D gene: TRBD1; J gene: TRBJ2-7; V gene: TRBV7-9; CDR3 protein: ASSWTGTHYEQY
D gene: -; J gene: TRBJ2-5; V gene: TRBV11-2; CDR3 protein: ASSSLGAGETQY
D gene: TRBD1; J gene: TRBJ1-2; V gene: TRBV27; CDR3 protein: ASRPAEGQLDYGYT
D gene: TRBD1; J gene: TRBJ1-2; V gene: TRBV6-5; CDR3 protein: ASRPDRDYGYT
D gene: -; J gene: TRBJ1-2; V gene: TRBV6-5; CDR3 protein: ASSRQASNYGYT
D gene: -; J gene: TRBJ2-4; V gene: TRBV4-3; CDR3 protein: ASSQDWGVTDIQY
D gene: -; J gene: TRBJ1-4; V gene: TRBV25-1; CDR3 protein: ASSATGFGEKLF
D gene: -; J gene: TRBJ1-1; V gene: TRBV5-1; CDR3 protein: ASSLARWATEAF
D gene: -; J gene: TRBJ1-1; V gene: TRBV7-3; CDR3 protein: ASSPTGMNTEAF
D gene: -; J gene: TRBJ2-6; V gene: TRBV5-1; CDR3 protein: ASSLLPPRLRAGANVLT
D gene: -; J gene: TRBJ2-1; V gene: TRBV7-7; CDR3 protein: ASSLDSGSYNEQF
D gene: TRBD2; J gene: TRBJ2-7; V gene: TRBV6-5; CDR3 protein: ASRRGLAATYEQY
D gene: TRBD1; J gene: TRBJ1-4; V gene: TRBV2; CDR3 protein: ASSGQGRNEKLF
D gene: TRBD1; J gene: TRBJ2-1; V gene: TRBV7-9; CDR3 protein: ASSRTGQGNEQF
D gene: TRBD1; J gene: TRBJ1-2; V gene: TRBV5-1; CDR3 protein: ASSLSGQGYGYT
D gene: -; J gene: TRBJ2-7; V gene: TRBV13; CDR3 protein: ASSLVGQAPLQEQY
D gene: TRBD1; J gene: TRBJ2-5; V gene: TRBV7-9; CDR3 protein: ASSSGQGLYQETQY
D gene: TRBD1; J gene: TRBJ1-1; V gene: TRBV6-1; CDR3 protein: ASIDMGQLNTEAF